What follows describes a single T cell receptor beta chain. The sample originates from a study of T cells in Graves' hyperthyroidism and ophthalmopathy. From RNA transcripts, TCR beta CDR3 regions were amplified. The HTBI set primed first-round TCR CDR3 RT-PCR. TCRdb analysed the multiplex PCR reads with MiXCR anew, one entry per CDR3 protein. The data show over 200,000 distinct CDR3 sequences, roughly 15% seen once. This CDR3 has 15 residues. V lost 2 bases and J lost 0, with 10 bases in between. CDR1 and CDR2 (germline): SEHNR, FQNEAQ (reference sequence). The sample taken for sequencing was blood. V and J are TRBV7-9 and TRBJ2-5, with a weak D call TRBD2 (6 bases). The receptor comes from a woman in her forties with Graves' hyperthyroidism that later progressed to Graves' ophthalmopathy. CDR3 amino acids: CASSLSGSYQETQYF. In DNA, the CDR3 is TGTGCCAGCAGCTTATCCGGGAGTTACCAAGAGACCCAGTACTTC.